This TCR beta chain was retrieved from a study of graft-versus-host responses after intestinal transplantation. About the research overall: Tacrolimus and steroids were given for around three years to all recipients after anti-thymocyte globulin induction. Study-wide results and caveats: There was an association between peak levels of circulating GvH clones and early post-transplant HvG declines. Present in recipient marrow, GvH clones included some that appeared first in ileum or blood. Clonal ratios of graft-versus-host to host-versus-graft in allografts were high for patients exhibiting graft-donor T cell macrochimerism.

A remark on this clone: Its antigen is not known.

This CDR3 comprises 14 residues. V was clipped by 10 bases and J by 9 bases, with 25 bases between them. CDR1 SNHLY and CDR2 FYNNEI come from the germline V gene. Using immunoSEQ multiplex PCR, the repertoire was profiled, and TCRdb retains in-frame clones only, with some absent. Of around 84,000 clones listed, roughly four fifths are singletons. The specimen was unstimulated CD8+ T cells sorted from spleen or lymph node cells, collected before intestinal transplant. The chain links TRBV2 to TRBJ2-7; no definite D call. The TCR was taken from a human donor who received an intestinal transplant. The CDR3 is CAIQGLPGALLQYF. The DNA of the CDR3 is TGTGCCATCCAAGGTTTGCCAGGCGCTTTGTTGCAGTACTTC.